Shown below are 20 T cell receptor beta chains from a single sample sequenced in a study of blood T cell repertoires in COVID-19. The protocol was immunoSEQ multiplex PCR, while the TCRdb copy is restricted to in-frame clones and leaves out a portion. This table has 150,000 to 200,000 clones, roughly 80% appearing once. Sequencing input: peripheral blood. The receptors were gathered from a woman in her twenties or thirties with acute or convalescent COVID-19.

V and J are TRBV6-2 or TRBV6-3 and TRBJ2-3, with 10 bases matching TRBD1. V lost 5 bases and J lost 4; bases outside the gene matches: 24. CDR3 size: 21 residues. Germline loops: CDR1 MNHEY, CDR2 SVGEGT. Here the CDR3 reads CASSPRDRGRAAHRDPDTQYF. CDR3 sequence (DNA): TGTGCCAGCAGTCCCAGGGACAGGGGCCGAGCGGCCCACCGTGATCCAGATACGCAGTATTTT.

The V gene is TRBV5-4, the J gene TRBJ2-6; TRBD1 might be the D (5 bases). The germline V and J ends were trimmed by 1 base and 2 bases, with 10 bases remaining between them. The length of the CDR3 is 16 residues. Per the germline V gene, CDR1 is SGHNT and CDR2 is YYREEE (reference sequence). The CDR3 sequence: CASSLTSGPGANVLTF. Here the CDR3 DNA reads TGTGCCAGCAGCTTGACTTCAGGGCCTGGGGCCAACGTCCTGACTTTC.

This chain joins TRBV28 and TRBJ2-3; D might be TRBD1 (6 bases). This CDR3 contains 14 residues. Germline loops: CDR1 MDHEN, CDR2 SYDVKM. V lost 5 bases and J 2 bases, leaving 11 bases between the germline ends. CDR3 amino acids: CASSRGGTTDTQYF. The DNA of the CDR3 is TGTGCCAGCAGTCGTGGGGGCACCACAGATACGCAGTATTTT.

The chain carries TRBV5-4 and TRBJ1-1, with D hard to call. The germline V gene encodes CDR1 SGHNT and CDR2 YYREEE (reference sequence). The CDR3 covers 14 residues. Trimming shortened V by 1 base and J by 3 bases, and 10 bases separated the two germline ends. The chain's CDR3 is CASSLRGAHTEAFF. As DNA, the CDR3 is TGTGCCAGCAGCTTGCGGGGTGCGCACACTGAAGCTTTCTTT.

V usage is TRBV18 and J usage is TRBJ2-7; TRBD1 is a possible D gene (6 bases). Trimming shortened V by 3 bases and J by 4 bases, and 13 bases separated the two germline ends. Germline CDR1 and CDR2: KGHSH and LQKENI. CDR3 length: 14 amino acids. The CDR3 DNA is TGTGCCAGCTCACCGGCAGGGGTCGAGTACGAGCAGTACTTC. Protein: CASSPAGVEYEQYF.

This chain uses TRBV2 with TRBJ2-5, with 10 bases aligning to TRBD1. The V and J ends lost 6 bases and 4 bases, in that order; junction bases with no gene match: 8. Germline CDR1 SNHLY, CDR2 FYNNEI. This CDR3 has 15 residues. The CDR3 is CASSENRDRGETQYF. CDR3 DNA: TGTGCCAGCAGCGAAAACCGGGACAGGGGAGAGACCCAGTACTTC.

The chain uses TRBV7-3 and TRBJ1-6; D may be TRBD1 (5 bases). CDR1 is SGHTA, CDR2 FQGTGA, per germline. The CDR3 spans 15 residues. The V and J ends lost 2 bases and 2 bases respectively, with 7 bases between them. Written as DNA, the CDR3 is TGTGCCAGCAGCTTACTACAGGCCTATAATTCACCCCTCCACTTT. Translating it yields CASSLLQAYNSPLHF.

The chain joins TRBV5-1 to TRBJ2-3, with D possibly matching TRBD1 (5 bases). The CDR3 has 15 amino acids. Trimming removed 1 base at V and 3 bases at J, with 12 bases between. Germline V CDR1 and CDR2: SGHRS, YFSETQ. Here the CDR3 DNA reads TGCGCCAGCAGCTTGTCAGGGTTTTCGACAGATACGCAGTATTTT. This sequence encodes CASSLSGFSTDTQYF. Based on the CDR3 plus reference TRBV5-1 and TRBJ2-3, the full variable domain is KAGVTQTPRYLIKTRGQQVTLSCSPISGHRSVSWYQQTPGQGLQFLFEYFSETQRNKGNFPGRFSGRQFSNSRSEMNVSTLELGDSALYLCASSLSGFSTDTQYFGPGTRLTVL.

The rearrangement joins TRBV5-1 to TRBJ2-1; 14 bases align to TRBD2. V was clipped by 4 bases and J by 8 bases; unmatched bases: 5. Per the germline V gene, CDR1 is SGHRS and CDR2 is YFSETQ. CDR3 size: 15 residues. The CDR3 protein is CASSPGLAGVYEQFF. The CDR3 DNA reads TGCGCCAGCAGCCCGGGACTAGCGGGAGTCTATGAGCAGTTCTTC.

This chain joins TRBV5-6 and TRBJ2-2; 7 nucleotides line up with TRBD1. The length of the CDR3 is 16 residues. V lost 2 bases to trimming and J lost 1 base; unmatched junction nucleotides: 5. Germline loops: CDR1 SGHDT, CDR2 YYEEEE. The chain's CDR3 is CASSLTGARNTGELFF. The CDR3 nucleotides read TGTGCCAGCAGCTTAACAGGGGCAAGGAACACCGGGGAGCTGTTTTTT.

This chain connects TRBV28 to TRBJ2-5, with D perhaps TRBD2 (5 bases). The CDR3 spans 12 residues. Per germline, CDR1 MDHEN and CDR2 SYDVKM. Between the trimmed V and J ends, which lost 4 bases and 4 bases, there was a span of 7 bases. The CDR3 sequence: CASSSGIETQYF. The DNA of the CDR3 is TGTGCCAGCAGTTCCGGGATAGAGACCCAGTACTTC.

This chain links TRBV29-1 with TRBJ2-5; tentative D call: TRBD1 (6 bases). The CDR3 consists of 13 residues. V was trimmed by 5 bases and J by 6 bases, leaving 16 bases between them. Germline CDR1 is SQVTM and CDR2 is ANQGSEA. CDR3 nucleotide sequence: TGCAGCGTTTTTGCAACAGGGTTGAAGACCCAGTACTTC. This sequence encodes CSVFATGLKTQYF.

Details on this clone: A read error may account for a junction end that differs from germline. The chain is built from TRBV5-5 and TRBJ1-1; no reliable D call. This CDR3 spans 12 amino acids. CDR1 is SGHKS, CDR2 YYEKEE, per germline (reference sequence). In DNA form, the CDR3 reads TGTGCCAGCAGCTTAGAGGTTGCTTCCTCCTACTTT. This gives the protein CASSLEVASSYF.

Only a few counts were recorded for this clone. This CDR3 reads CASSFGGLGSPLHF. CDR3 sequence (DNA): TGTGCCAGCAGCTTCGGAGGGTTGGGTTCACCCCTCCACTTT. The chain has TRBV7-6 and TRBJ1-6; D unclear. CDR3 size: 14 residues. V lost 3 bases, J lost 9 bases, and 12 bases lay in between. The germline CDR1 and CDR2 sequences are SGHVS and FNYEAQ.

The chain employs TRBV5-4 and TRBJ2-3; TRBD2 matches at 9 bases. Germline CDR1 is SGHNT and CDR2 is YYREEE (reference sequence). This CDR3 comprises 15 residues. J gave up 2 bases and V 3 bases, and 4 bases lay outside the gene matches. CDR3 DNA sequence: TGTGCCAGCAGCTCAGCGGGGGGATCCACAGATACGCAGTATTTT. Amino acids: CASSSAGGSTDTQYF. The full variable domain, completed using reference TRBV5-4 and TRBJ2-3, is ETGVTQSPTHLIKTRGQQVTLRCSSQSGHNTVSWYQQALGQGPQFIFQYYREEENGRGNFPPRFSGLQFPNYSSELNVNALELDDSALYLCASSSAGGSTDTQYFGPGTRLTVL.

The CDR3: CSAPEQGSYEQYF. CDR3 nucleotide sequence: TGCAGCGCTCCGGAACAGGGGTCCTACGAGCAGTACTTC. This chain joins TRBV29-1 and TRBJ2-7, with 7 bases lining up with TRBD1. V shed 7 bases, J shed 1 base, and the junction held 7 bases outside the gene matches. The CDR3 is 13 amino acids. The germline V gene encodes CDR1 SQVTM and CDR2 ANQGSEA.

The rearrangement joins TRBV20-1 to TRBJ2-7; TRBD1 aligns across 7 bases. Unmatched junction bases numbered 6, after V lost 3 bases and J lost 4 bases. Germline V CDR1 and CDR2: DFQATT, SNEGSKA (reference sequence). The CDR3 is 13 residues long. This chain's CDR3 is CSASRGGRYEQYF. The CDR3 DNA reads as TGCAGTGCTAGTAGAGGGGGCAGGTACGAGCAGTACTTC.

The chain combines TRBV7-2 with TRBJ2-7; a possible D gene is TRBD1 (6 bases). The CDR3 runs 12 residues. Trimming pared 6 bases from V and 3 bases from J, leaving 9 bases between. Germline V gives CDR1 SGHTA, CDR2 FQGNSA. For the CDR3, the DNA is TGTGCCAGCAGGTCAGGGGTCTACGAGCAGTACTTC. It translates to CASRSGVYEQYF.

The V and J genes are TRBV6-5 and TRBJ1-2, with 7 positions matching TRBD1. The V gene end was trimmed by 5 bases and the J gene end by 3 bases; junction bases not matched to a gene: 6. Germline V lookup: CDR1 MNHEY, CDR2 SVGAGI. This CDR3 region has 14 residues. The CDR3 DNA reads TGTGCCAGCAGTACGGGACAGAACCACTATGGCTACACCTTC. As protein: CASSTGQNHYGYTF.

This chain connects TRBV7-9 to TRBJ2-7, with 14 bases matching TRBD2. Germline lookup yields CDR1 SEHNR and CDR2 FQNEAQ (reference sequence). This CDR3 has 18 amino acids. With 5 bases clipped from V and 0 bases from J, the junction kept 9 bases outside the gene matches. DNA of the CDR3: TGTGCCAGCAGCCGAGGACTAGCGGGAGGACACAGCTCCTACGAGCAGTACTTC. Residues: CASSRGLAGGHSSYEQYF.